Each of the 7 T cell receptor beta chains below was sequenced from the same sample in a study of radiotherapy plus CTLA-4 blockade in lung cancer. Clones were sequenced by immunoSEQ multiplex PCR, and TCRdb holds only the in-frame ones, with some missing. The sample carries about 45,000 clones, around 77% recorded once. The starting material was peripheral blood, obtained from a patient treated with radiotherapy plus ipilimumab. The receptors come from a human donor with non-small cell lung cancer who had stable disease on radiotherapy plus ipilimumab.

The chain couples TRBV6-1 to TRBJ2-1; no firm D call. Germline CDR1 MNHNS, CDR2 SASEGT. The CDR3 is made up of 11 amino acids. V was pared by 4 bases and J by 5 bases, with 3 bases between. The CDR3 protein is CASSVHNEQFF. DNA for the CDR3: TGTGCCAGCAGTGTTCACAATGAGCAGTTCTTC.

The chain joins TRBV19 to TRBJ1-2, with D tentatively TRBD1 (6 bases). CDR3 size: 16 residues. Trimming stripped 0 bases from V and 8 bases from J, with 19 bases between. Germline assignment: CDR1 LNHDA and CDR2 SQIVND (reference sequence). Here the CDR3 reads CASSIDREDSIGGYTF. Written as DNA, the CDR3 is TGTGCCAGTAGTATAGATCGTGAGGACAGTATAGGCGGCTACACCTTC.

The chain employs TRBV14 and TRBJ1-2; D call uncertain. Germline V lookup: CDR1 SGHDN, CDR2 FVKESK. The CDR3 is made up of 15 amino acids. The V gene lost 4 bases and the J gene lost 5 bases, with 17 bases spanning the gap. CDR3 protein: CASSPFNPLRYGYTF. CDR3 coding DNA: TGTGCCAGCAGCCCTTTCAACCCGCTTCGGTATGGCTACACCTTC. The full variable domain, rest sourced from reference TRBV14 and TRBJ1-2, is EAGVTQFPSHSVIEKGQTVTLRCDPISGHDNLYWYRRVMGKEIKFLLHFVKESKQDESGMPNNRFLAERTGGTYSTLKVQPAELEDSGVYFCASSPFNPLRYGYTFGSGTRLTVV.

V usage is TRBV12-5 and J usage is TRBJ1-2; D not resolved. Germline loops: CDR1 LGHNT, CDR2 FRNRAP. There are 14 residues in the CDR3. V lost 0 bases to trimming and J lost 4 bases, with 9 bases between them. CDR3 loop: CASGLVGRSYGYTF. The CDR3 bases are TGTGCTAGTGGTTTGGTAGGACGTTCCTATGGCTACACCTTC. Supplemented by reference TRBV12-5 and TRBJ1-2, the full variable domain reads DARVTQTPRHKVTEMGQEVTMRCQPILGHNTVFWYRQTMMQGLELLAYFRNRAPLDDSGMPKDRFSAEMPDATLATLKIQPSEPRDSAVYFCASGLVGRSYGYTFGSGTRLTVV.

The chain recombines TRBV7-3 with TRBJ1-2; 10 bases are shared with TRBD1. The CDR3 runs to 14 residues. V trimming: 3 bases; J trimming: 8 bases; junction bases outside the gene matches: 6. Germline-derived CDR1 and CDR2 are SGHTA and FQGTGA. CDR3 in amino acids: CASSLTGGPGGYTF. The CDR3 DNA reads as TGTGCCAGCAGCTTGACAGGGGGCCCGGGGGGCTACACCTTC.

The V and J genes are TRBV11-2 and TRBJ1-5; D is uncertain. With 5 bases removed from V and 0 bases from J, the gap between germline ends came to 11 bases. Germline V gene sequence: CDR1 SGHAT, CDR2 FQNNGV. The length of the CDR3 is 15 residues. The CDR3 DNA reads as TGTGCCAGCAGCCAAGAAAGGGCTAGCAATCAGCCCCAGCATTTT. Its protein is CASSQERASNQPQHF. The whole variable domain, remainder taken from reference TRBV11-2 and TRBJ1-5, is EAGVAQSPRYKIIEKRQSVAFWCNPISGHATLYWYQQILGQGPKLLIQFQNNGVVDDSQLPKDRFSAERLKGVDSTLKIQPAKLEDSAVYLCASSQERASNQPQHFGDGTRLSIL.

CDR3 protein: CASRTGGGNTGELFF. In DNA, the CDR3 is TGTGCCAGCCGGACAGGGGGAGGGAACACCGGGGAGCTGTTTTTT. V usage is TRBV19 and J usage is TRBJ2-2; 10 positions match TRBD1. J was trimmed by 1 base and V by 9 bases; bases with no gene match: 5. The germline CDR1 and CDR2 sequences are LNHDA and SQIVND (reference sequence). The CDR3 has 15 residues.